The 13 T cell receptor beta chains given below trace back to one sample, sequenced in a study of blood T cell repertoires in COVID-19 (TCRdb year 2020). Libraries were prepared through the immunoSEQ multiplex PCR assay. TCRdb's version of the immuneACCESS table is confined to in-frame rearrangements and falls short of the full clone set. An unresolved V gene accounts for under half of the shortfall where checked; the remainder is of unknown origin. This sample gives around 80,000 clones in total; about 85% of them show up just once. Roughly 13% of the sample rests with the top ten. Sequenced input: peripheral blood. Every receptor here comes from a man aged 45 to 65 with COVID-19, enrolled during active disease.

The chain has TRBV5-1 and TRBJ2-7, with unresolved D. The CDR3 is 14 amino acids. Trimming took 1 base from V and 0 from J, leaving 8 bases between them. Per germline, CDR1 SGHRS and CDR2 YFSETQ. CDR3 sequence (DNA): TGCGCCAGCAGCTTGCGAGATAGCTCCTACGAGCAGTACTTC. Protein: CASSLRDSSYEQYF.

In this sample, this clone turned up once. CDR3 residues: CASSFRRLAGNNEQFF. CDR3 sequence (DNA): TGTGCCAGCAGTTTTCGTCGACTAGCGGGAAACAATGAGCAGTTCTTC. The gene calls are TRBV5-4 and TRBJ2-1; 11 bases map to TRBD2. The CDR3 is made up of 16 amino acids. With V trimmed by 5 bases and J by 5 bases, 9 bases remained unmatched. CDR1 SGHNT and CDR2 YYREEE come from the germline V gene (reference sequence).

V usage is TRBV28 and J usage is TRBJ2-5, with TRBD2 matching over 12 bases. Germline trimming cut 2 bases from V and 4 bases from J; bases unmatched to any gene: 5. Looked up from germline, CDR1 is MDHEN and CDR2 is SYDVKM. The CDR3 consists of 16 residues. Here the CDR3 DNA reads TGTGCCAGCAGTTTACCTAGCGGGAGGGGTGGAGAGACCCAGTACTTC. It yields the protein CASSLPSGRGGETQYF.

This chain links TRBV2 with TRBJ2-6; D may be TRBD2 (5 bases). Germline V lookup: CDR1 SNHLY, CDR2 FYNNEI. V was clipped by 3 bases and J by 5 bases, with 11 bases between them. The CDR3 consists of 15 residues. The CDR3 protein is CASSELGSWANVLTF. The CDR3 nucleotides are TGTGCCAGCAGTGAGTTAGGGAGTTGGGCCAACGTCCTGACTTTC.

The count of this clone is one. CDR3 in amino acids: CATSREGAGYGYTF. The CDR3, as DNA: TGTGCCACCAGCAGAGAGGGGGCTGGCTATGGCTACACCTTC. The V call is TRBV15, the J call TRBJ1-2, with D possibly TRBD1 on 6 matching bases. Trimming removed 0 bases from V and 4 bases from J, with 9 bases in between. The CDR3 has 14 amino acids. Per germline, CDR1 LNHNV and CDR2 YYDKDF (reference sequence).

The V gene is TRBV7-8, the J gene TRBJ1-6; D is unresolved. The CDR3 is 15 amino acids. CDR1 SGHVS and CDR2 FQNEAQ come from the germline V gene. Between the trimmed V and J ends, which lost 2 bases and 10 bases, there was a span of 15 bases. CDR3 coding DNA: TGTGCCAGCAGCTTACGGGAGTCTCGCGAATCACCCCTCCACTTT. Its translation is CASSLRESRESPLHF.

The chain couples TRBV5-5 to TRBJ1-1; TRBD1 is a possible D gene (5 bases). This CDR3 has 15 amino acids. Germline V CDR1 and CDR2: SGHKS, YYEKEE (reference sequence). V dropped 6 bases and J dropped 4 bases, with 19 bases sitting between them. The CDR3 is CASTISSTGGTEAFF. The CDR3 DNA reads as TGTGCCAGCACCATAAGCAGCACCGGGGGCACTGAAGCTTTCTTT.

The chain carries TRBV18 and TRBJ2-2; no clear D gene. Trimming took 3 bases from V and 0 from J, leaving 11 bases between them. CDR3 length equals 16 residues. Germline values: CDR1 KGHSH, CDR2 LQKENI. The CDR3 DNA reads as TGTGCCAGCTCACCCATAGGCGGAACGAACACCGGGGAGCTGTTTTTT. Residues: CASSPIGGTNTGELFF.

V is TRBV6-1 and J is TRBJ1-5; 7 nucleotides line up with TRBD1. V trimming: 1 base; J trimming: 4 bases; junction bases outside the gene matches: 4. Germline V lookup: CDR1 MNHNS, CDR2 SASEGT. There are 15 residues in the CDR3. CDR3 nucleotide sequence: TGTGCCAGCAGTGAAGGTAGGACAGGAAATCAGCCCCAGCATTTT. It is translated as CASSEGRTGNQPQHF.

This chain joins TRBV21-1 and TRBJ1-5; TRBD1 was called by the table and not checked on the DNA. TRBV21-1 is a recognized pseudogene. The length of the CDR3 is 17 residues. The CDR3 loop reads CASSKEGRGLGNQPQHF. The CDR3 DNA follows: TGTGCCAGCAGCAAAGAGGGCAGGGGGCTTGGCAATCAGCCCCAGCATTTT.

This clone has just a few counts. This chain uses TRBV7-9 with TRBJ1-2; no definite D call. With 4 bases removed from V and 1 base from J, the gap between germline ends came to 10 bases. Germline V gene lookup returns CDR1 SEHNR and CDR2 FQNEAQ (reference sequence). There are 14 residues in the CDR3. The CDR3 is CASSSAGVNYGYTF. In DNA, the CDR3 is TGTGCCAGCAGCTCGGCCGGGGTTAACTATGGCTACACCTTC.

The chain carries TRBV25-1 and TRBJ2-5, with D possibly being TRBD2 (6 bases). The CDR3 is made up of 15 amino acids. The V end was cut by 4 bases, the J end by 0 bases, with 12 bases between. CDR1 is MGHDK and CDR2 is SYGVNS in the germline V gene. Here the CDR3 reads CASSVGSGYQETQYF. The CDR3 DNA follows: TGTGCCAGCAGTGTGGGTAGCGGTTACCAAGAGACCCAGTACTTC. The full variable domain, its missing parts supplied by reference TRBV25-1 and TRBJ2-5, is EADIYQTPRYLVIGTGKKITLECSQTMGHDKMYWYQQDPGMELHLIHYSYGVNSTEKGDLSSESTVSRIRTEHFPLTLESARPSHTSQYLCASSVGSGYQETQYFGPGTRLLVL.

This rearrangement joins TRBV5-1 to TRBJ2-2; a possible D gene is TRBD2 (6 bases). This CDR3 contains 14 residues. Germline CDR1 SGHRS, CDR2 YFSETQ. V was clipped by 7 bases and J by 4 bases, with 14 bases between them. CDR3 DNA sequence: TGCGCCAGCGGGGGAGGAGGGTCCACCGGGGAGCTGTTTTTT. It translates to CASGGGGSTGELFF. Full variable domain (rest looked up from reference TRBV5-1 and TRBJ2-2): KAGVTQTPRYLIKTRGQQVTLSCSPISGHRSVSWYQQTPGQGLQFLFEYFSETQRNKGNFPGRFSGRQFSNSRSEMNVSTLELGDSALYLCASGGGGSTGELFFGEGSRLTVL.